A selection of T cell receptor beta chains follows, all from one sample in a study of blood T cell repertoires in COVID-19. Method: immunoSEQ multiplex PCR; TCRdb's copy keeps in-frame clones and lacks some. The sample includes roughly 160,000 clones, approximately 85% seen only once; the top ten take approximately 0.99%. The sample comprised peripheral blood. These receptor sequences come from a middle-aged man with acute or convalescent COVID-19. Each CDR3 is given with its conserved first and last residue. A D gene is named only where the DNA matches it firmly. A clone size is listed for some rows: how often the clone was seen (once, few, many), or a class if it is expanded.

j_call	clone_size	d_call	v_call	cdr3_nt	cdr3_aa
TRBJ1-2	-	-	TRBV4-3	TGCGCCAGCAGCCAAGAACCCGGAGACTATGGCTACACCTTC	CASSQEPGDYGYTF
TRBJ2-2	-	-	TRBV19	TGTGCCAGTAGTAGGGGCCAGGAGACCGGGGAGCTGTTTTTT	CASSRGQETGELFF
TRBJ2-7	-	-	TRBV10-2	TGCGCCAGCAGGACAGCTATCTTCTCCTACGAGCAGTACTTC	CASRTAIFSYEQYF
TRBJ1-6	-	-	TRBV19	TGTGCCAGTAGTAGACAGGACAATTCACCCCTCCACTTT	CASSRQDNSPLHF
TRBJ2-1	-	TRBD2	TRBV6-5	TGTGCCAGCAGTTACGGCAGCGGGGGGGCCGGTGAGCAGTTCTTC	CASSYGSGGAGEQFF
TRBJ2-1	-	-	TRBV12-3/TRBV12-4	TGTGCCAGCAGTGCCGGGATTTTGAAGTTCTTC	CASSAGILKFF
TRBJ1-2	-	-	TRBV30	TGTGCCTGGAGTGGGGCGGGCTATGGCTACACCTTC	CAWSGAGYGYTF
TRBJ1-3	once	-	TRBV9	TGTGCCAGCAGCGTAGCCCCGTCGGTCGGGAACACCATATATTTT	CASSVAPSVGNTIYF
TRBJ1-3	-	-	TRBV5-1	TGCGCCAGCAGCTTGGCCCCAGGGCAGGGTCAAAACACCATATATTTT	CASSLAPGQGQNTIYF
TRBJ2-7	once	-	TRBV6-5	TGTGCCAGCAGTTCCGTACAGGGCACCGAGCAGTACTTC	CASSSVQGTEQYF
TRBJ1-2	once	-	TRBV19	TGTGCCAGTAGGGAGTTTCGGGGCTACACCTTC	CASREFRGYTF
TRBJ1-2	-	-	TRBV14	TGTGCCAGCAGCCAAGGAGCGAGCTACACCTTC	CASSQGASYTF
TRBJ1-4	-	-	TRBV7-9	TGTGCCAGCAGCTGGGGGACTGCATTTAATGAAAAACTGTTTTTT	CASSWGTAFNEKLFF
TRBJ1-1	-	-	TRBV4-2	TGTGCCAGCAGCCAAGGAGGCAGCACTGAAGCTTTCTTT	CASSQGGSTEAFF
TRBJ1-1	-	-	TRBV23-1	TGCGCCAGCAGTCAATCGGGCAGGGAGGTCACTGAAGCTTTCTTT	CASSQSGREVTEAFF
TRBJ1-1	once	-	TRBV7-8	TGTGCCAGCAGCCCGAATTTTAGTGAAGCTTTCTTT	CASSPNFSEAFF
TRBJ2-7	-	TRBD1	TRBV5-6	TGTGCCAGCAGCCCATTGGGACAGGAGTCCTACGAGCAGTACTTC	CASSPLGQESYEQYF
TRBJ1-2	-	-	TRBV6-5	TGTGCCAGCAGTTTCCCCTCTAGTGGGGGGAGCTATGGCTACACCTTC	CASSFPSSGGSYGYTF
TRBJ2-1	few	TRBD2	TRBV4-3	TGCGCCAGCAGCCAAGACTTACTAGCGGGGGGTTACAATGAGCAGTTCTTC	CASSQDLLAGGYNEQFF
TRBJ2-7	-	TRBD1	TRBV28	TGTGCCAGCAGTTTGAGGGGGCAATCCTACGAGCAGTACTTC	CASSLRGQSYEQYF
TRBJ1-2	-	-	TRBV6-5	TGTGCCAGCACCCTGGGGACACCGAACTATGGCTACACCTTC	CASTLGTPNYGYTF
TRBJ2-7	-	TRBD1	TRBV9	TGTGCCAGCAGCGTGACAGGGGCGACCACCTACGAGCAGTACTTC	CASSVTGATTYEQYF
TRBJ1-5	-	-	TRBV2	TGTGCCAGCAGCCAGGGCCCCTATAGCAATCAGCCCCAGCATTTT	CASSQGPYSNQPQHF
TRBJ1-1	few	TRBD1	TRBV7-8	TGTGCCAGCAGTTCAAGTGGACAGGGGGCTGAAGCTTTCTTT	CASSSSGQGAEAFF
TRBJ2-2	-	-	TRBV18	TGTGCCAGCTCACCACCTGTAGAGTGGAACACCGGGGAGCTGTTTTTT	CASSPPVEWNTGELFF
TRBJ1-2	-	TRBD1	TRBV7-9	TGTGCCAGCAGCCGGGACAGCACATATGGCTACACCTTC	CASSRDSTYGYTF
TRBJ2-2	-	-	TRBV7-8	TGTGCCAGCAGCTTAGGCGGCAAAAACACCGGGGAGCTGTTTTTT	CASSLGGKNTGELFF
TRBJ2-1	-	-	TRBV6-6	TGTGCCAGCAGTCGAGGAGGTGAGCAGTTCTTC	CASSRGGEQFF
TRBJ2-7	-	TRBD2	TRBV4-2	TGTGCCAGCAGCCAAGTCGCGGGAGGGCGGGACGAGCAGTACTTC	CASSQVAGGRDEQYF
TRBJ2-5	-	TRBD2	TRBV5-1	TGCGCCACGCGGTATACTAGCGGGGGGGCTAAAGAGACCCAGTACTTC	CATRYTSGGAKETQYF
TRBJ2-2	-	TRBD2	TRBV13	TGTGCCAGCAGCCGGGGACTAGCGGGGGCCCCCCCCGGGGAGCTGTTTTTT	CASSRGLAGAPPGELFF
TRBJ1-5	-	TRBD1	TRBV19	TGTGCCAGTAGTGCGGGACAGGCTAGCAATCAGCCCCAGCATTTT	CASSAGQASNQPQHF
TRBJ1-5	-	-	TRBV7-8	TGTGCCAGCAGCTTAGATCGCGCGGACAGCCCTTCGTATAGCAATCAGCCCCAGCATTTT	CASSLDRADSPSYSNQPQHF
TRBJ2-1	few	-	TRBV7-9	TGTGCCAGCAGCTTTTGGGGGGTAAATGAGCAGTTCTTC	CASSFWGVNEQFF
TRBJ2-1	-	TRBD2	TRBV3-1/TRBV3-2	TGTGCCAGCAGCCAATCGGGGGGGAATGAGCAGTTCTTC	CASSQSGGNEQFF
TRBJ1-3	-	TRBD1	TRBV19	TGTGCCAGTTCGGACAGGGATAATGGAAACACCATATATTTT	CASSDRDNGNTIYF
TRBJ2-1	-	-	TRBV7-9	TGTGCCAGCAGCCCACACGGGAATGAGCAGTTCTTC	CASSPHGNEQFF
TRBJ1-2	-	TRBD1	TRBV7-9	TGTGCCAGCAGCGGGCGGACAGGCTATGGCTACACCTTC	CASSGRTGYGYTF
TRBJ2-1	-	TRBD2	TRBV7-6	TGTGCCAGCAGCCCACCTAGCGGGGGGAGCACTGAGCAGTTCTTC	CASSPPSGGSTEQFF